Presented here are 5 T cell receptor beta chains from one specimen sequenced in a study of blood T cell repertoires in COVID-19. Some clones are missing from TCRdb's copy, which holds only in-frame ones; the method was immunoSEQ multiplex PCR. The table lists some 200,000 clones, roughly 80% of them singletons. The source material was peripheral blood. Every receptor here comes from a man younger than 45 with active or convalescent COVID-19.

This clone was counted only a few times. The V call is TRBV28, the J call TRBJ1-2; D perhaps matches TRBD1 (5 bases). Germline CDR1 MDHEN, CDR2 SYDVKM. The CDR3 has 13 amino acids. The germline V and J ends were trimmed by 2 bases and 7 bases, with 11 bases remaining between them. The CDR3 is CASSLGQSVGYTF. CDR3 in DNA: TGTGCCAGCAGTTTAGGACAATCCGTTGGCTACACCTTC.

This chain links TRBV21-1 with TRBJ2-2; no DNA check was done on the table's D call, TRBD1. TRBV21-1 is a pseudogene locus. The CDR3 covers 16 residues. The CDR3 reads CAPYQGDRFETGELFF. As DNA, the CDR3 is TGTGCCCCATACCAAGGGGACAGGTTCGAAACCGGGGAGCTGTTTTTT.

The rearrangement links TRBV6-4 to TRBJ1-2, with TRBD1 matching 7 bases. The V gene's germline CDR1 is MRHNA and CDR2 SNTAGT. The CDR3 has 15 amino acids. V shed 2 bases, J shed 3 bases, and the junction held 6 bases outside the gene matches. The CDR3 is CASSDPSGGDYGYTF. The CDR3, as DNA: TGTGCCAGCAGTGACCCGTCAGGGGGAGACTATGGCTACACCTTC.

This clone appeared once. The V call is TRBV7-9, the J call TRBJ1-2; D unclear. The V gene's germline CDR1 is SEHNR and CDR2 FQNEAQ (reference sequence). The V gene lost 5 bases and the J gene lost 2 bases, with 12 bases spanning the gap. The CDR3 covers 14 residues. The CDR3 reads CASSRRERNYGYTF. CDR3 bases: TGTGCCAGCAGCCGAAGGGAGCGAAACTATGGCTACACCTTC.

The chain employs TRBV18 and TRBJ2-2, with D possibly TRBD1 on 6 matching bases. V was trimmed by 4 bases and J by 1 base, leaving 7 bases between them. The CDR3 has 14 amino acids. Germline V gene sequence: CDR1 KGHSH, CDR2 LQKENI. CDR3: CASSRGGNTGELFF. In DNA form, the CDR3 reads TGTGCCAGCTCACGAGGGGGGAACACCGGGGAGCTGTTTTTT.